This entry is about one T cell receptor (beta chain). The table lists this clone with a few counts. The specificity of this receptor is unknown. Base qualities are missing; no much larger clone stands one base away. The collaborating institutions used their own protocols to collect whole blood in K2EDTA tubes. For TCRbeta analysis, collaborator samples were shipped as frozen whole blood, as isolated PBMCs, or as DNA extracted from either sample type. The sample belongs to a study of blood T cell repertoires in COVID-19 (dated by TCRdb to 2020 to 2022). Background on the whole study: Collaborator samples came from the United States, Italy and Spain and covered acute and convalescent phases of COVID-19. The prospective study material was composed of cDNA or gDNA derived from T cells, B-cell-depleted T cells, or PBMCs. Subjects who had been exposed to COVID-19, were actively infected with it, or had recovered from it provided the deeply sampled blood TCRbeta repertoires that made up the dataset. The repertoires were made available in a free public database intended to serve as a resource for research on the immune response to SARS-CoV-2. Samples were obtained from the ongoing ImmuneRACE study (first 160 participants) and from some 1,200 subjects provided by 6 global collaborators. Sample metadata almost always included a de-identified subject ID, COVID-19 status, age in years and sex. Where HLA class I and class II types were available, the types were taken from metadata supplied by the sample provider, not from assay-based typing. Overall study outcomes, separate from this receptor: How much clinical and demographic metadata was included differed by source and by participant, and the metadata was provided uncurated.

V loses 5 bases of germline sequence and J loses 0 bases, and the interval between the two ends is 11 bases. There are 15 amino acids in the CDR3, from cysteine to phenylalanine inclusive. The read is trimmed to its CDR3 DNA, 45 bases read in frame from base 1. The germline V gene (reference sequence) sets CDR1 to MNHEY and CDR2 to SMNVEV. TCRbeta CDR3 regions were amplified from genomic DNA by means of the immunoSEQ Assay, a bias-controlled multiplex PCR. The authors' pipeline ran thus. The number of nucleated cells in each sample was estimated by amplification of reference gene primers within the assay. To quantify the absolute abundance of each unique TCRbeta CDR3 rearrangement, sequence reads were collapsed and filtered. Productive Simpson clonality was computed per sample as the square root of Simpson's diversity index over productive rearrangements. The source is immuneACCESS, and TCRdb retained only in-frame sequences with V and J called. Part of the clones is not carried over; for the studies checked, unresolved V genes explain less than half of this, and the remainder is unexplained. V and J calls and clone size are given by that table; D and trimming were obtained from the DNA. Across this sample there are some 150,000 clones, with almost 90% seen only once. The leading ten clones occupy over 2% of the sample.

Sequences were obtained from peripheral blood. Rearrangement joined TRBV27 to TRBJ1-5, with a weak D call of TRBD1 (5 bases match). The TCR was taken from a human donor in a cohort sampled during active COVID-19. The CDR3 protein sequence reads: CASSVQDGSNQPQHF. The DNA reads TGTGCCAGCAGTGTACAGGACGGTAGCAATCAGCCCCAGCATTTT.